Included here is one TCR beta chain sequence, with context. Its antigen is undetermined. The sample originates from a study of cytomegalovirus exposure and HLA in healthy donors. Vbeta (60) and Jbeta (13) primers were used in the PCR. In the authors' methods: Counted up in a later analysis, unique TCR beta chains came to some 82 million, with around 12 million shared. The method was immunoSEQ multiplex PCR; TCRdb's version includes in-frame clones alone and lacks a portion of them. V, J and clone size were drawn from that table, and D and trimming were deduced from the DNA. Of some 140,000 clones in the sample, under 85% were seen once. The germline gives CDR1 SGDLS, CDR2 YYNGEE. V lost 2 bases and J 0 bases, leaving 6 bases between the germline ends. This CDR3 contains 14 residues. Study-level results: The CMV antigen specificity of a few CMV-associated chains was confirmed through in vitro analysis.

This TCR was recovered from a man aged 18 to 30 in good health and CMV-seronegative. The specimen sequenced was PBMCs. J is TRBJ1-3 and V is TRBV9; D gene unclear. Written as DNA, the CDR3 is TGTGCCAGCAGCGTCCGGAGCTCTGGAAACACCATATATTTT. This gives the protein CASSVRSSGNTIYF.